The 13 T cell receptor beta chains below come from one sample, sequenced in a study of T cells after somatic rescue of genetic block. Here immunoSEQ multiplex PCR was the method, and the copy in TCRdb shows in-frame clones only, minus some. The profile shows tens of thousands of clones, approximately 90% of them singletons. Specimen: peripheral blood mononuclear cells (PBMCs). The receptors here all came from a man between 35 and 55 years old.

The chain is built from TRBV21-1 and TRBJ2-7. TRBV21-1 is classified as a pseudogene. The CDR3 covers 17 residues. This chain's CDR3 is CASSKNPRDDFTYEQYF. The CDR3 DNA reads TGTGCCAGCAGCAAGAATCCCCGGGACGACTTTACCTACGAGCAGTACTTC.

The J gene is TRBJ2-5, the V gene TRBV27; D is possibly TRBD1 (5 bases). The ends were cut back, 0 bases at V and 2 bases at J, with 10 bases in the middle. CDR3 length equals 15 residues. Germline assignment: CDR1 MNHEY and CDR2 SMNVEV (reference sequence). The DNA of the CDR3 is TGTGCCAGCAGTTTATCTTCGCAGGGACAAGAGACCCAGTACTTC. It translates to CASSLSSQGQETQYF.

The chain links TRBV10-2 to TRBJ2-1; 9 bases line up with TRBD1. Losses at the gene ends were 4 bases for V and 9 bases for J; bases not matched to a gene: 7. There are 14 residues in the CDR3. The germline CDR1 and CDR2 sequences are WSHSY and SAAADI. CDR3 amino acids: CASSGTGTGTEQFF. CDR3 bases: TGCGCCAGCAGTGGGACCGGGACAGGGACTGAGCAGTTCTTC.

The chain employs TRBV10-3 and TRBJ1-4; tentatively, D is TRBD1 (5 bases). The CDR3 loop spans 14 amino acids. V shed 2 bases and J shed 8 bases, with 12 bases lying between them. CDR1 is ENHRY, CDR2 SYGVKD, per germline. The CDR3 nucleotides read TGTGCCATCAGTGAGCCCCCGGGGGTCGAAAAACTGTTTTTT. It is translated as CAISEPPGVEKLFF.

The chain joins TRBV19 to TRBJ2-7; weak D call: TRBD1 (6 bases). V was clipped by 8 bases and J by 0 bases, with 20 bases between them. This CDR3 is built from 16 residues. Germline V gene data show CDR1 as LNHDA and CDR2 as SQIVND (reference sequence). Here the CDR3 reads CASHYLDRKASYEQYF. CDR3 in DNA: TGTGCCAGTCATTACCTGGACAGAAAAGCCTCCTACGAGCAGTACTTC.

This chain links TRBV5-6 with TRBJ1-6, with 8 bases identical to TRBD1. Germline lookup yields CDR1 SGHDT and CDR2 YYEEEE. V lost 2 bases and J lost 9; bases outside the gene matches: 10. There are 16 residues in the CDR3. The CDR3 reads CASSFRTGSIGSPLHF. CDR3 bases: TGTGCCAGCAGCTTTAGGACAGGGTCTATTGGTTCACCCCTCCACTTT.

The V gene is TRBV11-3, the J gene TRBJ2-4, with a tentative D call TRBD2 (6 bases). The V and J ends lost 5 bases and 3 bases respectively, with 20 bases between them. The CDR3 extends over 17 amino acids. Germline values: CDR1 SGHNT, CDR2 YENEEA. DNA of the CDR3: TGTGCCAGCAGCCTACCCCCGACGGGGGAGGACAAAAACATTCAGTACTTC. This codes for CASSLPPTGEDKNIQYF.

The chain combines TRBV2 with TRBJ2-3, with 7 bases matching TRBD2. V lost 3 bases and J lost 4; bases outside the gene matches: 7. Germline V CDR1 and CDR2: SNHLY, FYNNEI. The CDR3 has 15 amino acids. CDR3 sequence reads: CASSEWGGDPDTQYF. The CDR3 nucleotides are TGTGCCAGCAGTGAGTGGGGAGGGGATCCAGATACGCAGTATTTT.

This clone has only one observation. For the CDR3, the DNA is TGTGCCAGCAGCGTAGTAGCGGGAGGACCCAATGAGCAGTTCTTC. It translates to CASSVVAGGPNEQFF. The J gene is TRBJ2-1, the V gene TRBV9; 10 bases match TRBD2. The J segment lost 6 bases and the V segment lost 0 bases, leaving 3 bases of the junction unmatched. The germline V gene has CDR1 SGDLS and CDR2 YYNGEE. CDR3 length: 15 residues.

The chain has TRBV7-2 and TRBJ2-7; D is possibly TRBD1 (5 bases). Germline V gene sequence: CDR1 SGHTA, CDR2 FQGNSA. The CDR3 is 14 residues long. Trimming stripped 2 bases from V and 5 bases from J, with 13 bases between. The CDR3 is CASSLRARAHEQYF. The CDR3 DNA sequence: TGTGCCAGCAGCTTACGTGCCAGGGCCCACGAGCAGTACTTC.

The chain carries TRBV5-1 and TRBJ2-1; 10 bases match TRBD2. The germline V gene has CDR1 SGHRS and CDR2 YFSETQ. V lost 4 bases to trimming and J lost 4 bases; unmatched junction nucleotides: 11. The CDR3 contains 17 residues. CDR3 nucleotides: TGCGCCAGCAGCCCGGGGCCTAGCGGGAGTGTTTACAATGAGCAGTTCTTC. Residues: CASSPGPSGSVYNEQFF.

The chain is built from TRBV7-9 and TRBJ2-7, with D possibly matching TRBD2 (5 bases). From germline, CDR1 is SEHNR and CDR2 FQNEAQ (reference sequence). The ends were cut back, 1 base at V and 6 bases at J, with 10 bases in the middle. This CDR3 contains 13 residues. The CDR3 region is CASSLVEGFEQYF. In DNA, the CDR3 is TGTGCCAGCAGCTTAGTTGAGGGTTTCGAGCAGTACTTC.

V usage is TRBV19 and J usage is TRBJ2-5; no definite D call. The CDR3 extends over 16 amino acids. Trimming took 1 base from V and 2 from J, leaving 14 bases between them. Germline V gene sequence: CDR1 LNHDA, CDR2 SQIVND (reference sequence). The CDR3 spells CASSIAGWGAQETQYF. Written as DNA, the CDR3 is TGTGCCAGTAGTATAGCCGGGTGGGGTGCTCAAGAGACCCAGTACTTC.